These 24 T cell receptor beta chains were all obtained from the same sample, sequenced in a study of ipilimumab plus nivolumab after autologous stem cell transplantation. Produced via immunoSEQ multiplex PCR; TCRdb's table is partial and in-frame only. The table has more than 15,000 clones, 79% seen once. The material sequenced was PBMCs, taken in a trial of ipilimumab plus nivolumab as post-transplant consolidation. These receptors were taken from a male donor with diffuse large B-cell lymphoma.

This clone was picked up a small number of times. The CDR3 bases are TGTGCCCACCACGATGGAGCGGGAGCACAAGGTGAGCAGTTCTTC. Its translation: CAHHDGAGAQGEQFF. This rearrangement joins TRBV30 to TRBJ2-1; the match to TRBD2 covers 8 bases. V gave up 8 bases and J gave up 9 bases; unmatched junction bases: 18. Germline CDR1 and CDR2: GTSNPN and SVGIG (reference sequence). This CDR3 region has 15 residues.

The chain is built from TRBV13 and TRBJ2-2; a possible D gene is TRBD1 (6 bases). The CDR3 covers 17 residues. Germline-derived CDR1 and CDR2 are PRHDT and FYEKMQ (reference sequence). V shed 5 bases and J shed 2 bases, with 18 bases lying between them. Here the CDR3 DNA reads TGTGCCAGCAGCCCGTCGTTGGCAGGGGTTAACACCGGGGAGCTGTTTTTT. Amino acid sequence: CASSPSLAGVNTGELFF. Complete variable domain (other parts from reference TRBV13 and TRBJ2-2): AAGVIQSPRHLIKEKRETATLKCYPIPRHDTVYWYQQGPGQDPQFLISFYEKMQSDKGSIPDRFSAQQFSDYHSELNMSSLELGDSALYFCASSPSLAGVNTGELFFGEGSRLTVL.

V usage is TRBV2 and J usage is TRBJ2-7; D is tentatively TRBD1 or TRBD2 (5 bases each). Trimming left V 7 bases short and J 5 bases short, with 18 bases between. Germline V CDR1 and CDR2: SNHLY, FYNNEI. The CDR3 covers 14 residues. The CDR3 DNA is TGTGCCAGCAAGTCATTTATGAGGGGCCACGAGCAGTACTTC. This gives the protein CASKSFMRGHEQYF.

This chain links TRBV28 with TRBJ1-1; unclear D gene. Germline V gene data show CDR1 as MDHEN and CDR2 as SYDVKM. The CDR3 is made up of 13 amino acids. V was shortened by 6 bases and J by 3 bases, with 11 bases between the two germline ends. CDR3 DNA: TGTGCCAGCAGGCAGGAGTTGGACACTGAAGCTTTCTTT. Translating gives CASRQELDTEAFF.

The chain recombines TRBV11-1 with TRBJ2-1; tentatively, D is TRBD1 or TRBD2 (5 bases each). The CDR3 is 15 amino acids. Germline assignment: CDR1 SGHAT and CDR2 FQDESV (reference sequence). V lost 5 bases to trimming and J lost 7 bases, with 18 bases between them. CDR3: CASSPPGTLGNEQFF. The CDR3 DNA sequence: TGTGCCAGCAGCCCCCCGGGGACGCTGGGAAATGAGCAGTTCTTC.

The chain's CDR3 is CASSSTGNYEQYF. For the CDR3, the DNA is TGTGCCAGCAGTTCAACAGGGAACTACGAGCAGTACTTC. This chain uses TRBV27 with TRBJ2-7; D is perhaps TRBD1 (6 bases). The CDR3 has 13 residues. Trimming took 4 bases from V and 3 from J, leaving 10 bases between them. Germline V gives CDR1 MNHEY, CDR2 SMNVEV (reference sequence).

The table lists this clone with a count of one. In DNA, the CDR3 is TGTGCCAGCAGCTTAGGACTAGCGGGGACCTACGAGCAGTACTTC. Its protein is CASSLGLAGTYEQYF. The chain carries TRBV7-2 and TRBJ2-7, with 11 bases that match TRBD2. The CDR3 has 15 residues. Germline CDR1 and CDR2: SGHTA and FQGNSA. With V trimmed by 1 base and J by 2 bases, 1 base remained unmatched. Complete variable domain (other parts from reference TRBV7-2 and TRBJ2-7): GAGVSQSPSNKVTEKGKDVELRCDPISGHTALYWYRQSLGQGLEFLIYFQGNSAPDKSGLPSDRFSAERTGGSVSTLTIQRTQQEDSAVYLCASSLGLAGTYEQYFGPGTRLTVT.

V and J are TRBV21-1 and TRBJ2-2; the table's D call of TRBD2 was not tested on the DNA. TRBV21-1 has pseudogene status. This CDR3 contains 17 residues. The CDR3 bases are TGTGCCAGCAACCCGGCGGAGCCCACTAAAATCACCGGGGAGCTGTTTTTT. Translating it yields CASNPAEPTKITGELFF.

This clone was counted between two and nine times. The chain joins TRBV4-2 to TRBJ1-5; 10 bases agree with TRBD1. The germline V gene has CDR1 LGHNA and CDR2 YNFKEQ. The CDR3 has 18 residues. Trimming at V came to 6 bases and at J to 0 bases, leaving 11 bases not matched to a gene. The CDR3 here is CASRPGTGALNSNQPQHF. The CDR3 DNA follows: TGTGCCAGCAGGCCTGGGACAGGGGCCCTGAATAGCAATCAGCCCCAGCATTTT.

The rearrangement links TRBV5-8 to TRBJ1-3, with D unresolved. The CDR3 has 14 amino acids. Germline V CDR1 and CDR2: SGHTS, YDEGEE. V was trimmed by 3 bases and J by 0 bases, leaving 7 bases between them. The CDR3 coding sequence is TGTGCCAGCAGCTCACTCAGCTCTGGAAACACCATATATTTT. Protein sequence: CASSSLSSGNTIYF.

This chain links TRBV6-1 with TRBJ1-1; 8 bases line up with TRBD1. After removal of 4 bases from V and 3 bases from J, the junction contained 1 base not matched to a gene. Germline V lookup: CDR1 MNHNS, CDR2 SASEGT. The CDR3 covers 13 residues. As DNA, the CDR3 is TGTGCCAGCAGTGGACAGGGGTACACTGAAGCTTTCTTT. This sequence encodes CASSGQGYTEAFF.

The chain links TRBV15 to TRBJ2-1; 8 nucleotides match TRBD2. This CDR3 has 14 residues. The V segment lost 5 bases and the J segment 4 bases; nucleotides outside the gene matches: 4. CDR1 and CDR2 from the germline V gene are LNHNV and YYDKDF (reference sequence). CDR3 in DNA: TGTGCCACCAGCCGGCCGGGGGGGTACAATGAGCAGTTCTTC. Residues: CATSRPGGYNEQFF.

The chain has TRBV6-6 and TRBJ1-1; a weak D match, TRBD1 (6 bases). The CDR3 extends over 16 amino acids. Germline CDR1 and CDR2: MNHNY and SVGAGI (reference sequence). V was shortened by 0 bases and J by 0 bases, with 11 bases between the two germline ends. The CDR3 nucleotides are TGTGCCAGCAGTTACTCGACAGGCGGGTTGAACACTGAAGCTTTCTTT. Protein product: CASSYSTGGLNTEAFF.

The rearrangement joins TRBV9 to TRBJ2-2; TRBD2 matches 8 bases. Germline V gene data show CDR1 as SGDLS and CDR2 as YYNGEE. Trimming took 0 bases from V and 5 from J; bases not matched to a gene: 6. The CDR3 length is 16 residues. The CDR3 loop is CASSVGGSGTTGELFF. CDR3 nucleotides: TGTGCCAGCAGCGTAGGAGGTAGCGGGACTACCGGGGAGCTGTTTTTT.

This chain links TRBV7-3 with TRBJ1-3, with a tentative D call TRBD1 (5 bases). V gave up 0 bases and J gave up 4 bases, with 10 bases separating them. Germline loops: CDR1 SGHTA, CDR2 FQGTGA. The CDR3 loop spans 15 amino acids. Written as DNA, the CDR3 is TGTGCCAGCAGCTTAACTCAGGGAGCCGGAAACACCATATATTTT. This sequence encodes CASSLTQGAGNTIYF.

This clone has a handful of counts. The CDR3, as DNA: TGTGCCAGCAGCTTAGGGGGAACAGATACGCAGTATTTT. Protein sequence: CASSLGGTDTQYF. The genes are TRBV5-4 and TRBJ2-3; D is possibly TRBD1 (6 bases). Germline V gene data show CDR1 as SGHNT and CDR2 as YYREEE (reference sequence). The CDR3 runs 13 residues. Trimming shortened V by 2 bases and J by 3 bases, and 7 bases separated the two germline ends.

The chain is built from TRBV5-4 and TRBJ2-3; no clear D. The V end lost 4 bases, the J end lost 4 bases, and 10 bases lay between the germline ends. The CDR3 is 13 amino acids. Germline V gives CDR1 SGHNT, CDR2 YYREEE (reference sequence). The chain's CDR3 is CASSPFNADTQYF. As DNA, the CDR3 is TGTGCCAGCAGCCCCTTTAACGCAGATACGCAGTATTTT.

V usage is TRBV14 and J usage is TRBJ1-1; D unresolved. The V end was cut by 0 bases, the J end by 5 bases, with 7 bases between. Germline lookup yields CDR1 SGHDN and CDR2 FVKESK. This CDR3 spans 13 amino acids. The CDR3 nucleotides read TGTGCCAGCAGCCAAGATCGGGAAACTGAAGCTTTCTTT. Translating it yields CASSQDRETEAFF.

The chain carries TRBV7-8 and TRBJ1-1; tentative D call: TRBD1 (6 bases). V was trimmed by 5 bases and J by 0 bases, leaving 13 bases between them. Germline V gene data show CDR1 as SGHVS and CDR2 as FQNEAQ. The CDR3 consists of 15 residues. Here the CDR3 DNA reads TGTGCCAGCAGCCCGGGACACGGGTTGAACACTGAAGCTTTCTTT. Protein product: CASSPGHGLNTEAFF.

V is TRBV19 and J is TRBJ1-1; no firm D call. The CDR3 totals 15 residues. Germline V lookup: CDR1 LNHDA, CDR2 SQIVND (reference sequence). The V and J ends lost 6 bases and 5 bases respectively, with 19 bases between them. The CDR3 here is CASREARTVNTEAFF. DNA for the CDR3: TGTGCCAGTAGGGAAGCCAGAACTGTTAATACTGAAGCTTTCTTT. Based on the CDR3 plus reference TRBV19 and TRBJ1-1, the full variable domain is DGGITQSPKYLFRKEGQNVTLSCEQNLNHDAMYWYRQDPGQGLRLIYYSQIVNDFQKGDIAEGYSVSREKKESFPLTVTSAQKNPTAFYLCASREARTVNTEAFFGQGTRLTVV.

The chain uses TRBV18 and TRBJ1-1; D unresolved. The CDR3 is made up of 16 amino acids. Germline CDR1 and CDR2: KGHSH and LQKENI. Trimming removed 3 bases at V and 0 bases at J, with 14 bases between. DNA of the CDR3: TGTGCCAGCTCACCCGGACTCCATTGGGTGAACACTGAAGCTTTCTTT. Its protein product is CASSPGLHWVNTEAFF.

This clone was recorded a few times. The V call is TRBV5-8, the J call TRBJ1-6; D not certain. The CDR3 length is 14 residues. V lost 1 base and J 6 bases, leaving 8 bases between the germline ends. The V gene's germline CDR1 is SGHTS and CDR2 YDEGEE. The CDR3 DNA follows: TGTGCCAGCAGCTTGCCGGGGAGTAATTCACCCCTCCACTTT. This encodes CASSLPGSNSPLHF. The full variable domain, in which reference TRBV5-8 and TRBJ1-6 provide the parts outside the CDR3, is EAGVTQSPTHLIKTRGQQATLRCSPISGHTSVYWYQQALGLGLQFLLWYDEGEERNRGNFPPRFSGRQFPNYSSELNVNALELEDSALYLCASSLPGSNSPLHFGNGTRLTVT.

The J gene is TRBJ2-3, the V gene TRBV30; a possible D gene is TRBD2 (5 bases). Looked up from germline, CDR1 is GTSNPN and CDR2 is SVGIG (reference sequence). The CDR3 has 13 residues. V lost 4 bases, J lost 2 bases, and 10 bases lay in between. The CDR3, as DNA: TGTGCCTGGACCGGGGTGAACACAGATACGCAGTATTTT. It encodes CAWTGVNTDTQYF.

This clone has just a few counts. The chain carries TRBV6-5 and TRBJ1-5; a possible D gene is TRBD1 (6 bases). The CDR3 consists of 16 residues. Looked up from germline, CDR1 is MNHEY and CDR2 is SVGAGI. Trimming cost V 0 bases and J 3 bases, with 12 bases left between them. CDR3 loop: CASSYSSWGLNQPQHF. The CDR3, as DNA: TGTGCCAGCAGTTACTCGAGTTGGGGGCTCAATCAGCCCCAGCATTTT.